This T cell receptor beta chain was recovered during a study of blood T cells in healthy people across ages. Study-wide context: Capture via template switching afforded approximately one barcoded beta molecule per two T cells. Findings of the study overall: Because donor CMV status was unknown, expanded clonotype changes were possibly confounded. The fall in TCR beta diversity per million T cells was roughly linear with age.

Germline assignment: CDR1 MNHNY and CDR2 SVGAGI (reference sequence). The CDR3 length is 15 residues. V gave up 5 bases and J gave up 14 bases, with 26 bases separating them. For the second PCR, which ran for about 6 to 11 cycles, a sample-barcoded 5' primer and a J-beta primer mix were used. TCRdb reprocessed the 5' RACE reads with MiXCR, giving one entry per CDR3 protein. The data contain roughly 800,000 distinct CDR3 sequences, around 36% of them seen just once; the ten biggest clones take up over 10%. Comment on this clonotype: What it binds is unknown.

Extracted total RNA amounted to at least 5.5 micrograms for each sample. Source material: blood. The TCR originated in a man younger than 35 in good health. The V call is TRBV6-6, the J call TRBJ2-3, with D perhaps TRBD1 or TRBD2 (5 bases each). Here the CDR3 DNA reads TGTGCCAGCAGTAACGGGGCCGGCTCGGGCAGATACGCGTATTTT. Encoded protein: CASSNGAGSGRYAYF.